Listed here are 17 T cell receptor beta chains from one sample, sequenced in a study of blood T cells in healthy people across ages. A second PCR, run for 7 to 11 cycles, used a sample-barcoded 5' primer plus a J-beta primer mix. One entry per CDR3 protein results from TCRdb running MiXCR on the 5' RACE reads. The data show approximately 600,000 distinct CDR3 sequences, 58% seen once. The sequenced material came from blood. These receptors all come from a man aged 60 to 75 in good health.

The chain joins TRBV14 to TRBJ1-2, with no clear D. CDR1 and CDR2 (germline): SGHDN, FVKESK. V was clipped by 3 bases and J by 2 bases, with 7 bases between them. The CDR3 extends over 13 amino acids. The CDR3 spells CASSHSLNYGYTF. DNA for the CDR3: TGTGCCAGCAGCCACTCCCTGAACTATGGCTACACCTTC.

The rearrangement uses TRBV5-1 and TRBJ1-5, with 10 nucleotides matching TRBD1. Germline V gene data show CDR1 as SGHRS and CDR2 as YFSETQ. V lost 0 bases and J lost 3; bases outside the gene matches: 3. This CDR3 spans 16 amino acids. The CDR3 DNA follows: TGCGCCAGCAGCTTGGGGACAGGGGGTGCCAATCAGCCCCAGCATTTT. This codes for CASSLGTGGANQPQHF.

Comments on this clonotype: A read error may be the cause here, since a much bigger clone is one base away. This chain links TRBV5-6 with TRBJ1-1, with unresolved D. V lost 3 bases to trimming and J lost 3 bases, with 3 bases between them. CDR3 length: 11 residues. Germline V gives CDR1 SGHDT, CDR2 YYEEEE. CDR3 in amino acids: CASSWDTEAFF. CDR3 DNA sequence: TGTGCCAGCAGCTGGGACACTGAAGCTTTCTTT.

The chain couples TRBV12-3 or TRBV12-4 to TRBJ1-1, with 10 bases aligning to TRBD1. V shed 6 bases and J 10 bases; nucleotides not matched to a gene: 17. CDR3 length: 16 residues. The CDR3 is CASRRGARQGAGGAFF. The CDR3 bases are TGTGCCAGCAGACGGGGGGCCCGACAGGGGGCCGGTGGAGCTTTCTTT.

The chain carries TRBV3-1 and TRBJ1-4; perhaps TRBD1 as D (5 bases). The germline gives CDR1 LGHDT, CDR2 YNNKEL (reference sequence). This CDR3 has 14 residues. The V gene lost 4 bases and the J gene lost 7 bases, with 13 bases spanning the gap. The CDR3 protein is CASSPGGGGEKLFF. Here the CDR3 DNA reads TGTGCCAGCAGCCCCGGGGGAGGCGGTGAAAAACTGTTTTTT.

CDR3 sequence: CASSVEAAANYGYTF. In nucleotides, the CDR3 is TGTGCCAGCAGCGTAGAAGCGGCAGCTAACTATGGCTACACCTTC. V and J are TRBV9 and TRBJ1-2, with D unresolved. Trimming stripped 0 bases from V and 0 bases from J, with 9 bases between. The CDR3 length is 15 residues. Germline V gene lookup returns CDR1 SGDLS and CDR2 YYNGEE.

This clonotype was detected a few times. This rearrangement joins TRBV7-7 to TRBJ1-6; D call uncertain. V was trimmed by 0 bases and J by 7 bases, leaving 4 bases between them. This CDR3 is built from 13 residues. Germline CDR1 reads SSHAT; CDR2 reads FNYEAQ (reference sequence). The CDR3 spells CASSLAQNSPLHF. In DNA form, the CDR3 reads TGTGCCAGCAGCTTAGCGCAAAATTCACCCCTCCACTTT.

The rearrangement joins TRBV20-1 to TRBJ2-5, with 10 positions matching TRBD2. Germline trimming cut 6 bases from V and 5 bases from J; bases unmatched to any gene: 15. Per the germline V gene, CDR1 is DFQATT and CDR2 is SNEGSKA (reference sequence). This CDR3 spans 16 amino acids. The CDR3 reads CSAGRRAGGLWETQYF. In DNA form, the CDR3 reads TGCAGTGCGGGACGAAGAGCGGGGGGGCTGTGGGAGACCCAGTACTTC.

J is TRBJ1-1 and V is TRBV12-3 or TRBV12-4; 8 bases are shared with TRBD1. This CDR3 spans 16 amino acids. V gave up 3 bases and J gave up 5 bases; unmatched junction bases: 11. The CDR3 loop is CASSFPRTGGRTEAFF. DNA of the CDR3: TGTGCCAGCAGTTTTCCTCGCACAGGGGGTAGGACTGAAGCTTTCTTT.

The gene calls are TRBV5-5 and TRBJ2-3; D is uncertain. The length of the CDR3 is 16 residues. Trimming cost V 0 bases and J 2 bases, with 13 bases left between them. In germline, CDR1 is SGHKS, CDR2 YYEKEE (reference sequence). The DNA for the CDR3 is TGTGCCAGCAGCTTGGGACCAGGACGGCTCACAGATACGCAGTATTTT. Protein sequence: CASSLGPGRLTDTQYF.

This clonotype was seen a handful of times. The V gene is TRBV7-8, the J gene TRBJ2-7; D uncertain. The CDR3 loop spans 13 amino acids. Trimming removed 5 bases from V and 3 bases from J, with 11 bases in between. CDR1 SGHVS and CDR2 FQNEAQ come from the germline V gene. The CDR3 here is CASSTDTLYEQYF. The CDR3 coding sequence is TGTGCCAGCAGCACTGATACCCTCTACGAGCAGTACTTC.

The chain recombines TRBV25-1 with TRBJ2-5, with 12 bases fitting TRBD2. The germline V gene has CDR1 MGHDK and CDR2 SYGVNS. The CDR3 contains 14 residues. V lost 9 bases and J lost 1; bases outside the gene matches: 3. The CDR3, as DNA: TGTGCCAGTGCTAGCGGGGGGGCCCAAGAGACCCAGTACTTC. Amino acid sequence: CASASGGAQETQYF.

This clonotype was recorded a few times. This rearrangement joins TRBV5-1 to TRBJ2-1; possible D gene TRBD1, 6 bases. The CDR3 loop spans 15 amino acids. CDR1 and CDR2 from the germline V gene are SGHRS and YFSETQ. V was trimmed by 0 bases and J by 8 bases, leaving 15 bases between them. For the CDR3, the DNA is TGCGCCAGCAGCTTGGACCCAGGGGTCGTCGATGAGCAGTTCTTC. Amino acids: CASSLDPGVVDEQFF.

The V and J genes are TRBV7-9 and TRBJ2-3; D is perhaps TRBD2 (6 bases). Trimming shortened V by 6 bases and J by 6 bases, and 16 bases separated the two germline ends. CDR1 is SEHNR, CDR2 FQNEAQ, per germline (reference sequence). The CDR3 has 14 residues. The CDR3 loop is CASRLTSSWDTQYF. CDR3 DNA: TGTGCCAGCAGACTAACTAGCTCTTGGGATACGCAGTATTTT.

The rearrangement uses TRBV20-1 and TRBJ2-5; D remains ambiguous. Between the trimmed V and J ends, which lost 3 bases and 11 bases, there was a span of 19 bases. The CDR3 is 13 residues long. Germline CDR1 DFQATT, CDR2 SNEGSKA (reference sequence). The CDR3 sequence is CSARRSDTNEQYF. CDR3 bases: TGCAGTGCTAGGCGCTCAGATACCAATGAGCAGTACTTC.

Remarks on this clonotype: One end of the junction varies from germline; a read error may be responsible. This chain connects TRBV7-7 to TRBJ2-1; no firm D call. The CDR3 sequence is 13 residues long. Per germline, CDR1 SSHAT and CDR2 FNYEAQ (reference sequence). The CDR3 loop is CASILAPYNEQFF. The CDR3 coding sequence is TGTGCCAGCATCTTAGCCCCTTACAATGAGCAGTTCTTC.

The V gene is TRBV27, the J gene TRBJ2-4; D not resolved. Germline CDR1 is MNHEY and CDR2 is SMNVEV (reference sequence). The CDR3 consists of 13 residues. V was clipped by 3 bases and J by 12 bases, with 15 bases between them. The CDR3 loop reads CASSLVVGLTQYF. DNA for the CDR3: TGTGCCAGCAGTTTGGTAGTTGGCCTAACTCAGTACTTC.